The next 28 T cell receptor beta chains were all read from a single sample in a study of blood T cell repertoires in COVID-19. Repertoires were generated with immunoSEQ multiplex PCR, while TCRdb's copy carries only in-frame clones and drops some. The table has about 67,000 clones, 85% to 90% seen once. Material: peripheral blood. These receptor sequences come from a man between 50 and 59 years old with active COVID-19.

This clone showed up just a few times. Written as DNA, the CDR3 is TGTGCCAGCAGCTTAATGGGGGGAACGACTGAAGCTTTCTTT. It specifies CASSLMGGTTEAFF. The chain couples TRBV7-3 to TRBJ1-1, with D perhaps matching TRBD1 (5 bases). CDR1 is SGHTA and CDR2 is FQGTGA in the germline V gene. V lost 1 base, J lost 5 bases, and 11 bases lay in between. The CDR3 extends over 14 amino acids.

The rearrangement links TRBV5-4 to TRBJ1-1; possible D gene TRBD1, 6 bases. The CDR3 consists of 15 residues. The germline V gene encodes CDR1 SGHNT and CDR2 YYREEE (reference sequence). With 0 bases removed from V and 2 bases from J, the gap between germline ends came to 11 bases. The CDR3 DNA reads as TGTGCCAGCAGCTTGGCCCCGACAGGAAACACTGAAGCTTTCTTT. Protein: CASSLAPTGNTEAFF.

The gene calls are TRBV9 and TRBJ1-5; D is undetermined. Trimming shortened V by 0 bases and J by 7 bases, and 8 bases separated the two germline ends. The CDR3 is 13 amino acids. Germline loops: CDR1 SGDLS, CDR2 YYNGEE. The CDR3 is CASSVGGGQPQHF. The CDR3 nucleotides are TGTGCCAGCAGCGTAGGGGGAGGCCAGCCCCAGCATTTT.

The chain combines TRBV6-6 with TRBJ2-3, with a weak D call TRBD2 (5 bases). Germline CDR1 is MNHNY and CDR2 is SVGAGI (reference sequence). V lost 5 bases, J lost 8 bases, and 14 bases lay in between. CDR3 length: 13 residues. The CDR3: CASSPTDRGTQYF. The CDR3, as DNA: TGTGCCAGCAGTCCTACAGATCGGGGTACGCAGTATTTT.

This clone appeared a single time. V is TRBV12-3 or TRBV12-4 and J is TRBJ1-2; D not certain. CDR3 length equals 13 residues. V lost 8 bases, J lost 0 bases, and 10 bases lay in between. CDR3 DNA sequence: TGTGCCAGCCGGCGGGGAGCTAACTATGGCTACACCTTC. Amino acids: CASRRGANYGYTF.

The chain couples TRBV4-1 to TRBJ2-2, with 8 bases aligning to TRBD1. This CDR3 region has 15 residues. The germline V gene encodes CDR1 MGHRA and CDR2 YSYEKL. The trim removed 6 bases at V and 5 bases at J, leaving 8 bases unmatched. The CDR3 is CASRLDRGITGELFF. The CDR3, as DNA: TGCGCCAGCAGACTTGACAGGGGAATAACCGGGGAGCTGTTTTTT.

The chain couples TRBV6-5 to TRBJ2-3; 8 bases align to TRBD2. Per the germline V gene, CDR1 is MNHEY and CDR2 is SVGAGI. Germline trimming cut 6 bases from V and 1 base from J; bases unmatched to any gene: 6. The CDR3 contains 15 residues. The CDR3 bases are TGTGCCAGCAGGTTCGGGGGGGCGGGCACAGATACGCAGTATTTT. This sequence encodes CASRFGGAGTDTQYF.

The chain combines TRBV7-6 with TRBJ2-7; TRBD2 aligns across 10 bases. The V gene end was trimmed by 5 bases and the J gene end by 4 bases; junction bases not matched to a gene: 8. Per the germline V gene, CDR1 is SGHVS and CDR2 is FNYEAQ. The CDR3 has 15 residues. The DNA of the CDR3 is TGTGCCAGCAGCCTCCAGCCTAGCGGGGGTTACGAGCAGTACTTC. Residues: CASSLQPSGGYEQYF.

CDR3 sequence (DNA): TGTGCCAGCAGCAAAGACAGGGGCGTCTACGAGCAGTACTTC. Amino acids: CASSKDRGVYEQYF. The chain uses TRBV9 and TRBJ2-7; 8 nucleotides agree with TRBD1. Germline CDR1 and CDR2: SGDLS and YYNGEE. V was clipped by 4 bases and J by 3 bases; unmatched bases: 6. The CDR3 spans 14 residues.

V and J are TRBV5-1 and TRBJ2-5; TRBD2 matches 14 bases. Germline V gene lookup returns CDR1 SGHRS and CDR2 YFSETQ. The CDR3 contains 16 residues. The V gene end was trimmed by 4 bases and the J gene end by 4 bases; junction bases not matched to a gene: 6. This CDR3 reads CASSPGLAGAGETQYF. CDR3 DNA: TGCGCCAGCAGCCCGGGACTAGCGGGGGCGGGAGAGACCCAGTACTTC.

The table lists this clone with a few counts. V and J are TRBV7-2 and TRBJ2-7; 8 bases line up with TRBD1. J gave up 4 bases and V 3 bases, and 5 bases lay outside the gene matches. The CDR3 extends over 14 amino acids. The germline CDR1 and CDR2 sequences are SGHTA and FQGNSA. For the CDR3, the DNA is TGTGCCAGCAGCTTTTGGACAGGGTCATACGAGCAGTACTTC. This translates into CASSFWTGSYEQYF.

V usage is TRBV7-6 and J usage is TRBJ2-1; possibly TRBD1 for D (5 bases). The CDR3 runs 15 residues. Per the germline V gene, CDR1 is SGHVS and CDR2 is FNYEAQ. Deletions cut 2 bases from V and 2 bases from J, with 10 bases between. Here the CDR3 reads CASSLSDRTYNEQFF. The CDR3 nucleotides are TGTGCCAGCAGCTTATCAGACAGAACCTACAATGAGCAGTTCTTC.

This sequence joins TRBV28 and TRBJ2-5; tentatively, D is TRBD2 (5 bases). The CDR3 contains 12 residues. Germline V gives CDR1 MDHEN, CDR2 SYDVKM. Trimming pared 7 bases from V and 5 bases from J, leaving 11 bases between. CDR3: CASNRAVETQYF. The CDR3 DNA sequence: TGTGCCAGCAACCGAGCGGTGGAGACCCAGTACTTC.

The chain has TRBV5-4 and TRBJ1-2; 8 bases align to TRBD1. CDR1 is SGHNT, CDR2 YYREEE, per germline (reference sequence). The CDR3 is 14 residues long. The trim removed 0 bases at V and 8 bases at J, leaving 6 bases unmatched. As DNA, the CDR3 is TGTGCCAGCAGCTTGGAAGGGACAGGAAGGGGCTACACCTTC. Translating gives CASSLEGTGRGYTF.

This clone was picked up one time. The CDR3 protein is CASREGMLGGYTF. CDR3 sequence (DNA): TGTGCCTCAAGGGAGGGGATGCTAGGGGGCTACACCTTC. The chain has TRBV7-2 and TRBJ1-2, with D perhaps matching TRBD1 (5 bases). There are 13 residues in the CDR3. V gave up 11 bases and J gave up 8 bases, with 21 bases separating them. The germline gives CDR1 SGHTA, CDR2 FQGNSA.

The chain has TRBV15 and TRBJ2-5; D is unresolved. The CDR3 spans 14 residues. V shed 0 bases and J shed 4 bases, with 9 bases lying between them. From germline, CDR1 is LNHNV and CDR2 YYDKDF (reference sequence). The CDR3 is CATSRDHQSETQYF. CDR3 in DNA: TGTGCCACCAGCAGAGATCATCAATCAGAGACCCAGTACTTC.

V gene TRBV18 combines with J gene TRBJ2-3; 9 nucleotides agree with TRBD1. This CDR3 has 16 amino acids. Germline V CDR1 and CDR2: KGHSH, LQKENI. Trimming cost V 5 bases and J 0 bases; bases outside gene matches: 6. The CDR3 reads CASSYSGTGSTDTQYF. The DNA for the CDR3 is TGTGCCAGCTCATACTCCGGGACAGGGAGCACAGATACGCAGTATTTT. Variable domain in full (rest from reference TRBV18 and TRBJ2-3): NAGVMQNPRHLVRRRGQEARLRCSPMKGHSHVYWYRQLPEEGLKFMVYLQKENIIDESGMPKERFSAEFPKEGPSILRIQQVVRGDSAAYFCASSYSGTGSTDTQYFGPGTRLTVL.

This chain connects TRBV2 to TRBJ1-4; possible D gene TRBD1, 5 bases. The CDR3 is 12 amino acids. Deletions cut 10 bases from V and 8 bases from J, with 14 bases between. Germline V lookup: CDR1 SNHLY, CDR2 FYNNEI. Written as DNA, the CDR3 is TGTGCCACCACCCGGGGGGGGGAAAAACTGTTTTTT. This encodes CATTRGGEKLFF. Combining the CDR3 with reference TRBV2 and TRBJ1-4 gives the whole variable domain EPEVTQTPSHQVTQMGQEVILRCVPISNHLYFYWYRQILGQKVEFLVSFYNNEISEKSEIFDDQFSVERPDGSNFTLKIRSTKLEDSAMYFCATTRGGEKLFFGSGTQLSVL.

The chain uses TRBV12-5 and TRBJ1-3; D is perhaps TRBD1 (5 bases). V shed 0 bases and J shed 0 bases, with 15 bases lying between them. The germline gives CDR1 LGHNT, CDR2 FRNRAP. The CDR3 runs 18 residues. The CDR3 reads CASGLVGNTGRSGNTIYF. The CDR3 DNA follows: TGTGCTAGTGGTTTGGTAGGGAACACAGGACGCTCTGGAAACACCATATATTTT.

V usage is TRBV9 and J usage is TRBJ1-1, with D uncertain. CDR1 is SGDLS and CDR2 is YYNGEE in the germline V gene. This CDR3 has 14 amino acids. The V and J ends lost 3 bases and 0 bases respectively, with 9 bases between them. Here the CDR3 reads CASSARQMNTEAFF. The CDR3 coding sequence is TGTGCCAGCAGCGCCAGACAAATGAACACTGAAGCTTTCTTT.

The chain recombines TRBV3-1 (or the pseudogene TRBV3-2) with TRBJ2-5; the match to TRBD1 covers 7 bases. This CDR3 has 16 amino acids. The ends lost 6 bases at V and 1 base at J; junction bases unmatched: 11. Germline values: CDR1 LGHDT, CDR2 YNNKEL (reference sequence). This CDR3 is CASRINEQGTQETQYF. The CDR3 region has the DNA TGTGCCAGCAGAATCAATGAACAGGGGACCCAAGAGACCCAGTACTTC.

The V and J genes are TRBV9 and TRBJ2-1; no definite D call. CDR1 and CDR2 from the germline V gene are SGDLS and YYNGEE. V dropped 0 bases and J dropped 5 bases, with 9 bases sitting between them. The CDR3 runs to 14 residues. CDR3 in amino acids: CASSVDPSNNEQFF. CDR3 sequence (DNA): TGTGCCAGCAGCGTAGATCCCAGTAACAATGAGCAGTTCTTC.

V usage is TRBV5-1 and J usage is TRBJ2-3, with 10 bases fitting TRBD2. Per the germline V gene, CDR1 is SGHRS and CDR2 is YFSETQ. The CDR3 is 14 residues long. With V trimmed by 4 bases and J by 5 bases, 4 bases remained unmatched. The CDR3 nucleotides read TGCGCCAGCAGCGGAAGCGGGGGGGAAGATACGCAGTATTTT. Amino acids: CASSGSGGEDTQYF.

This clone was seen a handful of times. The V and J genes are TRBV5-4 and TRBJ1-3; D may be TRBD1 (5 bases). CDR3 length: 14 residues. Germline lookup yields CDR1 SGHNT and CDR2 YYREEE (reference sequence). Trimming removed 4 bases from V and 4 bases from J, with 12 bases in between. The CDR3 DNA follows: TGTGCCAGCAGCCTGGCAGGGCGCGGAAACACCATATATTTT. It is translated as CASSLAGRGNTIYF.

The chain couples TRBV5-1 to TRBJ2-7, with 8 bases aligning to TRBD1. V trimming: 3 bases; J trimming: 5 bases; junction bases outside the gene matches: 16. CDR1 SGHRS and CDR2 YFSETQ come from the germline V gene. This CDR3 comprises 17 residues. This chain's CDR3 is CASSSWTGMSALHEQYF. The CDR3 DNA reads TGCGCCAGCAGCTCCTGGACAGGGATGTCCGCGCTCCACGAGCAGTACTTC.

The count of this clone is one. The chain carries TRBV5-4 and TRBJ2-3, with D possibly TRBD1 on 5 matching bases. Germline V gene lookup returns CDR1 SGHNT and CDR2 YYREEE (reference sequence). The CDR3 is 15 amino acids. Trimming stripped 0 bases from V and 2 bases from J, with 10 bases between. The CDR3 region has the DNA TGTGCCAGCAGCTTGGGGGGCACTTACACAGATACGCAGTATTTT. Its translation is CASSLGGTYTDTQYF. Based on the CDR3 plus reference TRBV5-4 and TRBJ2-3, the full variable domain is ETGVTQSPTHLIKTRGQQVTLRCSSQSGHNTVSWYQQALGQGPQFIFQYYREEENGRGNFPPRFSGLQFPNYSSELNVNALELDDSALYLCASSLGGTYTDTQYFGPGTRLTVL.

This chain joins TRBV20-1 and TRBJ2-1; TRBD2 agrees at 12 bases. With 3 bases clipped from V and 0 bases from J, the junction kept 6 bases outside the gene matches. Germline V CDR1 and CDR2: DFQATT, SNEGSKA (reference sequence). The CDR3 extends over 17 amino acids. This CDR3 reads CSASTSGRRYSYNEQFF. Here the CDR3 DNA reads TGCAGTGCTAGTACTAGCGGGAGGAGGTACTCCTACAATGAGCAGTTCTTC.

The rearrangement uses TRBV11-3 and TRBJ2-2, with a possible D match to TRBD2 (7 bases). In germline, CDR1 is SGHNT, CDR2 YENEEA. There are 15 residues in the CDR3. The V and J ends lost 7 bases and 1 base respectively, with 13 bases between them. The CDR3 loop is CASNIGGLNTGELFF. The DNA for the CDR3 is TGTGCCAGCAACATCGGGGGGCTGAACACCGGGGAGCTGTTTTTT.